These 18 T cell receptor beta chains were all obtained from the same sample, sequenced in a study of blood T cell repertoires in COVID-19 (dated by TCRdb to between 2020 and 2021). The method behind the library was the immunoSEQ multiplex PCR assay. Imported from immuneACCESS, the table was reduced by TCRdb to in-frame sequences with V and J called. These copies leave out some clones; in studies compared against another copy, an unresolved V gene accounts for under half, and the cause of the remainder is not known. Here the sample has 110,000 or so clones; 75% to 90% occur a single time. About an eighth of the sample is held by the ten biggest clonotypes. The sequencing sample was made of peripheral blood. The receptors originated from a human donor in a cohort sampled during active COVID-19.

This chain links TRBV6-5 with TRBJ1-5; D ambiguous. Germline-derived CDR1 and CDR2 are MNHEY and SVGAGI. The CDR3 sequence is 12 residues long. V lost 5 bases and J 4 bases, leaving 6 bases between the germline ends. In nucleotides, the CDR3 is TGTGCCAGCAGTCTCTTTAATCAGCCCCAGCATTTT. It codes for CASSLFNQPQHF.

This clone was recorded once. The chain links TRBV19 to TRBJ1-3, with 7 bases identical to TRBD1. Germline-derived CDR1 and CDR2 are LNHDA and SQIVND (reference sequence). The CDR3 runs to 13 residues. The junction had 2 bases not matched to a gene; V was cut back by 6 bases and J by 3 bases. The CDR3 loop reads CASRAGGGNTIYF. The CDR3 nucleotides read TGTGCCAGTAGGGCAGGGGGTGGAAACACCATATATTTT.

The CDR3 sequence is CASSQRGQVDTGELFF. The DNA of the CDR3 is TGTGCCAGCAGCCAGCGAGGACAGGTAGACACCGGGGAGCTGTTTTTT. The rearrangement links TRBV14 to TRBJ2-2; the match to TRBD1 covers 7 bases. With V trimmed by 3 bases and J by 3 bases, 7 bases remained unmatched. The CDR3 loop spans 16 amino acids. Germline-derived CDR1 and CDR2 are SGHDN and FVKESK.

This rearrangement joins TRBV20-1 to TRBJ1-4; D is unresolved. Trimming shortened V by 7 bases and J by 12 bases, and 15 bases separated the two germline ends. The CDR3 loop spans 11 amino acids. Per the germline V gene, CDR1 is DFQATT and CDR2 is SNEGSKA (reference sequence). CDR3 in DNA: TGCAGTGTAAATCCCGCCGGGGAACTGTTTTTT. Translation gives CSVNPAGELFF.

The chain combines TRBV7-9 with TRBJ2-3; D call uncertain. Germline-derived CDR1 and CDR2 are SEHNR and FQNEAQ (reference sequence). The CDR3 has 12 residues. The V end lost 2 bases, the J end lost 5 bases, and 5 bases lay between the germline ends. The CDR3 spells CASSLSVDTQYF. The CDR3 nucleotides read TGTGCCAGCAGCTTATCCGTAGATACGCAGTATTTT.

The CDR3 loop is CAITSDRAQPQHF. The DNA of the CDR3 is TGTGCCATCACCTCGGACAGGGCTCAGCCCCAGCATTTT. The rearrangement uses TRBV10-3 and TRBJ1-5; TRBD1 matches 8 bases. The CDR3 is made up of 13 amino acids. CDR1 is ENHRY, CDR2 SYGVKD, per germline. The trim removed 7 bases at V and 6 bases at J, leaving 5 bases unmatched.

The chain joins TRBV6-2 or TRBV6-3 to TRBJ2-3; TRBD2 matches 14 bases. The germline V gene has CDR1 MNHEY and CDR2 SVGEGT. The CDR3 has 19 amino acids. The trim removed 5 bases at V and 0 bases at J, leaving 10 bases unmatched. For the CDR3, the DNA is TGTGCCAGCAGTCTCCGGACTAGCGGGGGGTATCCTAGCACAGATACGCAGTATTTT. It is translated as CASSLRTSGGYPSTDTQYF.

In the case of this clone: This same CDR3 is encoded by further DNA sequences in the sample. The V gene is TRBV5-1, the J gene TRBJ1-5, with 9 bases aligning to TRBD1. The length of the CDR3 is 14 residues. The V and J ends lost 0 bases and 7 bases, in that order; junction bases with no gene match: 2. CDR1 SGHRS and CDR2 YFSETQ come from the germline V gene. The CDR3, as DNA: TGCGCCAGCAGCTTGGGGACAGGGGACCAGCCCCAGCATTTT. Translation: CASSLGTGDQPQHF.

The J gene is TRBJ2-5, the V gene TRBV20-1; D uncertain. Germline CDR1 reads DFQATT; CDR2 reads SNEGSKA (reference sequence). Trimming stripped 5 bases from V and 2 bases from J, with 6 bases between. This CDR3 contains 11 residues. This CDR3 reads CSAFPQETQYF. In DNA, the CDR3 is TGCAGTGCTTTTCCTCAAGAGACCCAGTACTTC.

This chain uses TRBV19 with TRBJ2-5; 7 nucleotides align to TRBD2. Germline loops: CDR1 LNHDA, CDR2 SQIVND (reference sequence). This CDR3 has 16 amino acids. The J segment lost 0 bases and the V segment lost 5 bases, leaving 9 bases of the junction unmatched. CDR3 amino acids: CASSAPGTIDQETQYF. The CDR3 DNA sequence: TGTGCCAGTAGTGCTCCTGGGACTATCGACCAAGAGACCCAGTACTTC.

The rearrangement links TRBV5-1 to TRBJ1-5; 8 nucleotides match TRBD1. The V and J ends lost 5 bases and 4 bases, in that order; junction bases with no gene match: 2. The CDR3 length is 13 residues. From germline, CDR1 is SGHRS and CDR2 YFSETQ. For the CDR3, the DNA is TGCGCCAGCAGGACAGGGGAAAATCAGCCCCAGCATTTT. It specifies CASRTGENQPQHF.

The DNA of the CDR3 is TGTGCCAGCAGCCGTGGACAGGGAGTGGATGAGCAGTTCTTC. Translating gives CASSRGQGVDEQFF. This rearrangement joins TRBV11-1 to TRBJ2-1, with TRBD1 matching 8 bases. Trimming at V came to 5 bases and at J to 8 bases, leaving 8 bases not matched to a gene. Germline V gene lookup returns CDR1 SGHAT and CDR2 FQDESV (reference sequence). CDR3 length: 14 residues.

Here the CDR3 DNA reads TGCGCCAGCAGCCAAGGACGAATGGGCGGGGATGAAAAACTGTTTTTT. Translated: CASSQGRMGGDEKLFF. The chain joins TRBV4-3 to TRBJ1-4; D unclear. There are 16 residues in the CDR3. The germline V gene encodes CDR1 LGHNA and CDR2 YSLEER. Trimming removed 1 base from V and 6 bases from J, with 15 bases in between.

The CDR3 reads CATSDPNRPASGNTIYF. DNA for the CDR3: TGTGCCACCAGTGACCCTAACAGGCCTGCCTCTGGAAACACCATATATTTT. V gene TRBV24-1 combines with J gene TRBJ1-3; perhaps TRBD1 as D (5 bases). The germline V gene encodes CDR1 KGHDR and CDR2 SFDVKD. CDR3 size: 17 residues. The germline V and J ends were trimmed by 4 bases and 0 bases, with 15 bases remaining between them.

The genes are TRBV7-7 and TRBJ2-1, with 12 bases identical to TRBD2. Looked up from germline, CDR1 is SSHAT and CDR2 is FNYEAQ (reference sequence). V dropped 5 bases and J dropped 7; count of bases not matched to a gene: 9. This CDR3 has 16 amino acids. CDR3 DNA sequence: TGTGCCAGCAGCCCCACTTCTAGCGGGGGGGCAAATGAGCAGTTCTTC. Protein sequence: CASSPTSSGGANEQFF.

The J gene is TRBJ1-2, the V gene TRBV19; 8 nucleotides agree with TRBD1. Trimming cost V 5 bases and J 2 bases; bases outside gene matches: 4. The germline gives CDR1 LNHDA, CDR2 SQIVND (reference sequence). The CDR3 extends over 14 amino acids. Here the CDR3 reads CASSSGTGNYGYTF. CDR3 in DNA: TGTGCCAGTAGTTCAGGGACAGGAAACTATGGCTACACCTTC.

The chain couples TRBV6-6 to TRBJ2-1; 7 nucleotides line up with TRBD2. Per germline, CDR1 MNHNY and CDR2 SVGAGI (reference sequence). J gave up 5 bases and V 2 bases, and 6 bases lay outside the gene matches. This CDR3 is 15 amino acids long. CDR3 amino acids: CASSYTVGGDNEQFF. DNA for the CDR3: TGTGCCAGCAGTTACACGGTGGGGGGGGACAATGAGCAGTTCTTC.

This clone was counted many times. This chain joins TRBV28 and TRBJ2-3, with D perhaps matching TRBD1 (5 bases). The CDR3 runs 12 residues. V was trimmed by 6 bases and J by 4 bases, leaving 8 bases between them. The V gene's germline CDR1 is MDHEN and CDR2 SYDVKM. The CDR3 reads CASSQGSDTQYF. CDR3 DNA: TGTGCCAGCAGCCAGGGTTCAGATACGCAGTATTTT. The variable domain in full, with the rest retrieved from reference TRBV28 and TRBJ2-3, is DVKVTQSSRYLVKRTGEKVFLECVQDMDHENMFWYRQDPGLGLRLIYFSYDVKMKEKGDIPEGYSVSREKKERFSLILESASTNQTSMYLCASSQGSDTQYFGPGTRLTVL.